The T cell receptor beta chain under discussion was sequenced for a study of T cells in Graves' hyperthyroidism and ophthalmopathy (dated by TCRdb to between 2018 and 2021). In terms of the full investigation: Peripheral blood was collected at initial diagnosis, before any treatment. The roughly 100 discovery patients were randomly divided into training and test sets at a 7:3 ratio. TCR V-J signatures able to tell the groups apart were searched for in a discovery cohort of 90 to 100 patients, of whom 40 to 45 had Graves' ophthalmopathy and about 60 had stable Graves' hyperthyroidism. After sampling, hyperthyroidism patients received methimazole starting at 30 mg daily, and ophthalmopathy patients received high-dose intravenous methylprednisolone. Thyroid tissue and blood T-cell repertoires from several Graves' hyperthyroidism patients were also compared in the study. TCR Vbeta CDR3 sequencing of fewer than 150 peripheral blood samples (under 45 ophthalmopathy, 70 to 85 hyperthyroidism and some 17 progressor patients) is reported in the paper. An independent validation cohort of under 20 hyperthyroidism patients and 15 or so patients who later progressed to ophthalmopathy tested prospective prediction of ophthalmopathy.

For CDR1 and CDR2, the germline V gene lists WSHSY and SAAADI. From the cysteine up to the phenylalanine, the CDR3 has a length of 14 residues. Here the CDR3 DNA is all that survives: 42 bases in frame from base 1. The TCR beta CDR3 regions were amplified from the RNA transcripts. The first round of RT-PCR for the TCR CDR3 was performed with the HTBI primer set and the Qiagen OneStep RT-PCR kit. Libraries were constructed in a second round of multiplex PCR, after which size selection and purification were performed. Libraries were sequenced paired-end with 100 bp reads on an Illumina HiSeq2000. The paper's data handling went like this. Raw data were processed with SOAPnuke, discarding reads with adapters, uncalled bases, mean Phred below 15, or no exact constant-primer or identifier match. High-quality paired reads were merged using COPE v1.2.5, and each unique nucleotide sequence was defined as a clonotype. Clonotypes were aligned to IMGT TRBV, TRBD and TRBJ reference segments using MiTCR v1.1. Analysis was restricted to V-J combinations with a frequency above 0.0001, which covered 99.2% of repertoires. The TCS score was defined as F50 (clonal expansion) divided by E x V (chaos), with BLOSUM62-based TCRdist calculated between CDR3 peptides within each V-J. Welch's t-statistics and random forest reduced around 510 V-J features to under 15, which were used in a naive Bayes classifier (R e1071). Thyroid-blood repertoire similarity was quantified with the Morisita-Horn index. The public reads were reprocessed in TCRdb via fastp at Q25 and MiXCR, keeping in-frame beta chains. Records with the same CDR3 protein are collapsed into one entry carrying the most frequent genes and DNA. TCRdb's processing, not the study's, gives the V and J calls here. For this sample the table gives some 800,000 distinct CDR3 sequences, of which 38% were detected only once. The ten top clones hold approximately 10% of the sample.

The study at large found these results: Most expanded thyroid clonotypes (frequency above 0.001) were also detected in blood, suggesting blood repertoires may reflect thyroid immune responses. Sample size was not statistically predetermined, and investigators were not blinded to group allocation. In validation, the model predicted progression to ophthalmopathy with approximately 70% sensitivity and over 72% specificity, a median of 6.5 months before onset. A model built on a 13 V-J signature distinguished ophthalmopathy from stable hyperthyroidism, reaching about 88% sensitivity and about 81% specificity in cross-validation and 80%/75% in testing.

Graves' hyperthyroidism was defined as stable when no progression to ophthalmopathy occurred over 18 months of follow-up. Hyperthyroidism patients were newly diagnosed, with disease duration under 2 months, and aged 18 to 65 years. The study excluded patients with uncontrolled infections, other autoimmune diseases, pregnancy or lactation. Clinical symptoms, serum thyroxine and TRAb, thyroid ultrasound, and orbital computed tomography formed the basis for the diagnoses. PBMCs were isolated from around 10 ml of fresh peripheral blood by Ficoll-Paque density gradient centrifugation. Total RNA was extracted with Trizol reagent, and quality was checked on an Agilent 2100 Bioanalyzer. On this clonotype: It lacks a known antigen. Germline is not matched at one junction end, which may reflect a read error.

The receptor's source is a man in his late teens or twenties with Graves' hyperthyroidism. Material for sequencing was blood. Recombination connected TRBV10-2 to TRBJ2-7, with 8 bases matching TRBD2. The CDR3 here reads CASSGRAGVAERYF. Read as DNA, the sequence is TGCGCCAGCAGTGGGAGAGCGGGAGTCGCCGAGCGGTACTTC.